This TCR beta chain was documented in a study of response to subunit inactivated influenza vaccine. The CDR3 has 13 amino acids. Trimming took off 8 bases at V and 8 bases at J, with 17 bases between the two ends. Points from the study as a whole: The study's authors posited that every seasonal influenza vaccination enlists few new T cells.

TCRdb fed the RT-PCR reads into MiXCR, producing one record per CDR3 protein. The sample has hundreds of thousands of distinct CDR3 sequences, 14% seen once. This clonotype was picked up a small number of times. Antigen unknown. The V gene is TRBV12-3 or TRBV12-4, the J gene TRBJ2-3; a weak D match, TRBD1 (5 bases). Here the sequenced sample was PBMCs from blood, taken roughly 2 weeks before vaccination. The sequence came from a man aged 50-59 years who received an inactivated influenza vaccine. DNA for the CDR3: TGTGCCAGCTCCCTGGCGGCCCAGGGTACGCAGTATTTT. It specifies CASSLAAQGTQYF.